These 7 T cell receptor beta chains originate from one sample sequenced in a study of T cells in Graves' hyperthyroidism and ophthalmopathy. Regions amplified from RNA transcripts were the TCR beta CDR3 regions. HTBI primers were used for first-round RT-PCR of the TCR CDR3. In TCRdb, the multiplex PCR reads were re-called with MiXCR into one record per CDR3 protein. The data hold hundreds of thousands of distinct CDR3 sequences, with roughly 45% observed a single time. Sequencing was performed on peripheral blood or thyroid tissue (not recorded which). These TCRs come from an adult man with Graves' disease, either hyperthyroidism or ophthalmopathy (not recorded which).

The J gene is TRBJ1-5, the V gene TRBV10-2; tentative D call: TRBD1 (6 bases). Germline V gene sequence: CDR1 WSHSY, CDR2 SAAADI. The CDR3 runs 14 residues. The germline V and J ends were trimmed by 2 bases and 4 bases, with 9 bases remaining between them. The CDR3 DNA reads TGCGCCAGCAGTGAGGCGGGGGCTAATCAGCCCCAGCATTTT. It specifies CASSEAGANQPQHF.

The chain recombines TRBV19 with TRBJ1-4, with D unclear. Trimming removed 9 bases from V and 0 bases from J, with 11 bases in between. There are 14 residues in the CDR3. CDR1 and CDR2 (germline): LNHDA, SQIVND (reference sequence). CDR3 DNA: TGTGCCAGAGGGCAGCGTGCAACTAATGAAAAACTGTTTTTT. It encodes CARGQRATNEKLFF. Full variable domain (remainder filled in from reference TRBV19 and TRBJ1-4): DGGITQSPKYLFRKEGQNVTLSCEQNLNHDAMYWYRQDPGQGLRLIYYSQIVNDFQKGDIAEGYSVSREKKESFPLTVTSAQKNPTAFYLCARGQRATNEKLFFGSGTQLSVL.

This chain links TRBV20-1 with TRBJ1-3; 9 bases are a match to TRBD1. Per the germline V gene, CDR1 is DFQATT and CDR2 is SNEGSKA (reference sequence). The CDR3 loop spans 14 amino acids. The V gene end was trimmed by 3 bases and the J gene end by 2 bases; junction bases not matched to a gene: 2. The CDR3 reads CSARTGGPGNTIYF. The CDR3 region has the DNA TGCAGTGCTAGGACAGGGGGACCTGGAAACACCATATATTTT.

This clonotype has just a few counts. This sequence joins TRBV9 and TRBJ1-1; no definite D call. The CDR3 is made up of 13 amino acids. V was trimmed by 0 bases and J by 8 bases, leaving 11 bases between them. Germline V CDR1 and CDR2: SGDLS, YYNGEE. CDR3 sequence (DNA): TGTGCCAGCAGCGTAGGGTGGAGTGCAGAAGCTTTCTTT. This codes for CASSVGWSAEAFF.

The chain uses TRBV20-1 and TRBJ2-7; TRBD2 might be the D (6 bases). Germline CDR1 reads DFQATT; CDR2 reads SNEGSKA (reference sequence). The germline V and J ends were trimmed by 2 bases and 2 bases, with 13 bases remaining between them. The CDR3 length is 14 residues. This CDR3 reads CSARSGLTPYEQYF. The CDR3 DNA reads TGCAGTGCTAGATCGGGACTGACCCCCTACGAGCAGTACTTC.

About this clonotype itself: The junction shows a germline mismatch at one end, possibly a read error. This sequence joins TRBV2 and TRBJ2-2; D possibly corresponds to TRBD1 (6 bases). The CDR3 totals 14 residues. CDR1 and CDR2 (germline): SNHLY, FYNNEI. The CDR3 is CASSEVRGTGELSW. The CDR3 DNA reads TGTGCCAGCAGTGAGGTCAGGGGAACCGGGGAGCTGTCTTGG.

This rearrangement joins TRBV10-3 to TRBJ1-1, with D tentatively TRBD1 (5 bases). Germline V gene data show CDR1 as ENHRY and CDR2 as SYGVKD. V shed 3 bases and J shed 11 bases, with 16 bases lying between them. This CDR3 spans 13 amino acids. Here the CDR3 DNA reads TGTGCCATCAGTGACATGAGGGGCGGTGTTGCTTTCTTT. Protein product: CAISDMRGGVAFF.